The subject of this entry is one T cell receptor beta chain. The sample belongs to a study of shared clonotypes between healthy human individuals. Trimming took 5 bases from V and 1 from J, leaving 15 bases between them. From germline, CDR1 is SGHRS and CDR2 YFSETQ. This CDR3 is built from 15 residues. The method was immunoSEQ multiplex PCR; TCRdb's version includes in-frame clones alone and lacks a portion of them. The table has roughly 1,600,000 clones, approximately 98.5% seen once. The sequenced sample was naive CD4+ T cells sorted from blood. Subset defined: CD45RA+ positively selected. This clonotype was obtained from a young man in good health. The chain recombines TRBV5-1 with TRBJ1-1; weak D call: TRBD1 (6 bases). The CDR3 sequence: CASRFETGRNTEAFF. The CDR3 DNA sequence: TGCGCCAGCAGATTTGAGACAGGCAGGAACACTGAAGCTTTCTTT.